Listed here is a single TCR beta chain. Its antigen is still unknown. Trimming took 2 bases from V and 5 from J; bases not matched to a gene: 7. This CDR3 region has 15 residues. Germline CDR1 is MGHRA and CDR2 is YSYEKL. The sample belongs to a study of T cells in narcolepsy. The study, taken as a whole, reports: Same-patient CSF and blood CD4+ T cell clonotypes included HCRT-specific and TRIB2-specific autoreactive ones. Autoreactive clonotypes reportedly recurred in blood of same and different patients, not controls. Some memory CD4+ repertoires had no autoreactive clone sequences.

Clones were sequenced by immunoSEQ multiplex PCR, and TCRdb holds only the in-frame ones, with some missing. The data show 15,000 to 16,000 clones, 85% seen once. The chain has TRBV4-1 and TRBJ1-2, with 8 nucleotides matching TRBD1. The specimen was memory (CD45RA-) CD4+ T cells from blood. The sequence was obtained from a human donor in good health. The CDR3: CASSQPGTGQYGYTF. The CDR3 DNA reads as TGCGCCAGCAGCCAACCCGGGACAGGACAATATGGCTACACCTTC.